This T cell receptor beta chain was captured by sequencing in a study of T cells in Graves' hyperthyroidism and ophthalmopathy. Remarks on this clonotype: The antigen remains unidentified.

Researchers took RNA transcripts and amplified the TCR beta CDR3 regions from them. When the TCR CDR3 underwent first-round RT-PCR, the HTBI primer set was used. TCRdb reprocessed the multiplex PCR reads with MiXCR, giving one entry per CDR3 protein. This repertoire shows about 640,000 distinct CDR3 sequences, 20% found once; its top ten account for under 35%. Exclusion criteria comprised uncontrolled infection, other autoimmune disease, pregnancy or lactation. PBMCs stemmed from approximately 9.1 ml fresh peripheral blood. The CDR3 is made up of 13 amino acids. Germline V lookup: CDR1 SGHAT, CDR2 FQNNGV. Trimming cost V 2 bases and J 6 bases, with 8 bases left between them. Study observations and caveats: The model predicted ophthalmopathy a median around seven months before onset. Blood held most thyroid clonotypes expanded above 0.001 frequency.

Sequenced sample: blood. The TCR comes from a man younger than 40 with Graves' ophthalmopathy. This chain connects TRBV11-2 to TRBJ2-1; unclear D gene. The CDR3, as DNA: TGTGCCAGCAGCTTAACCTTCGGCAATGAGCAGTTCTTC. Its translation: CASSLTFGNEQFF.